Shown below are 29 T cell receptor beta chains from a single sample sequenced in a study of shared clonotypes between healthy human individuals. Profiling relied on immunoSEQ multiplex PCR, and the TCRdb table lists in-frame clones only, not all of them. The sample consists of hundreds of thousands of clones, about 98% of them appearing once. Terminally differentiated effector memory CD45RA+ cells were left out of the naive CD8 fraction, which was CD45RO-negative and positively selected for CCR7. Sequenced sample: naive CD8+ T cells sorted from blood. These receptors all come from a man aged 25-45 years in good health.

J is TRBJ2-6 and V is TRBV7-9; the match to TRBD1 covers 9 bases. The CDR3 consists of 18 residues. V lost 4 bases, J lost 2 bases, and 9 bases stayed unmatched. The germline V gene has CDR1 SEHNR and CDR2 FQNEAQ (reference sequence). CDR3 in DNA: TGTGCCAGCAGCTCGACCTCCCGGGACAGGGCTGGGGCCAACGTCCTGACTTTC. Protein sequence: CASSSTSRDRAGANVLTF.

The chain is built from TRBV27 and TRBJ2-5; tentatively, D is TRBD2 (6 bases). Germline loops: CDR1 MNHEY, CDR2 SMNVEV (reference sequence). V was trimmed by 0 bases and J by 5 bases, leaving 10 bases between them. The CDR3 is 14 residues long. For the CDR3, the DNA is TGTGCCAGCAGTTTATCCTCCCGGGGGGAGACCCAGTACTTC. Protein sequence: CASSLSSRGETQYF.

The rearrangement links TRBV7-8 to TRBJ1-5; TRBD1 agrees at 7 bases. J gave up 1 base and V 5 bases, and 5 bases lay outside the gene matches. The CDR3 loop spans 15 amino acids. Germline CDR1 SGHVS, CDR2 FQNEAQ. The chain's CDR3 is CASSMTGWSNQPQHF. The CDR3 nucleotides are TGTGCCAGCAGCATGACAGGGTGGAGCAATCAGCCCCAGCATTTT.

This clone was found once. The chain is built from TRBV11-2 and TRBJ1-5, with 8 bases fitting TRBD1. Unmatched junction bases numbered 7, after V lost 5 bases and J lost 4 bases. The length of the CDR3 is 15 residues. CDR1 is SGHAT, CDR2 FQNNGV, per germline. Here the CDR3 reads CASSRTTGDNQPQHF. The DNA of the CDR3 is TGTGCCAGCAGCCGAACGACAGGGGATAATCAGCCCCAGCATTTT.

This chain joins TRBV27 and TRBJ2-7; maybe TRBD1 (5 bases). Trimming pared 2 bases from V and 2 bases from J, leaving 13 bases between. The germline V gene encodes CDR1 MNHEY and CDR2 SMNVEV (reference sequence). The CDR3 totals 15 residues. This CDR3 reads CASSLKGLMTYEQYF. In DNA form, the CDR3 reads TGTGCCAGCAGTTTAAAGGGGCTCATGACCTACGAGCAGTACTTC.

Notes on this clone: This same CDR3 is encoded by further DNA sequences in the sample. This chain joins TRBV4-3 and TRBJ2-2, with D perhaps TRBD1 (5 bases). Trimming left V 0 bases short and J 6 bases short, with 8 bases between. Germline V CDR1 and CDR2: LGHNA, YSLEER. This CDR3 comprises 14 residues. The CDR3 loop is CASSQDSGSGELFF. The CDR3 DNA is TGCGCCAGCAGCCAAGATTCAGGGTCCGGGGAGCTGTTTTTT.

This clone was counted a few times. The chain links TRBV2 to TRBJ1-1; D might be TRBD1 (5 bases). Germline V CDR1 and CDR2: SNHLY, FYNNEI. Trimming shortened V by 8 bases and J by 11 bases, and 15 bases separated the two germline ends. CDR3 length: 11 residues. The CDR3 coding sequence is TGTGCCAGCCCGGACACACGGGGTGCTTTCTTT. Translating it yields CASPDTRGAFF.

The chain has TRBV21-1 and TRBJ2-3; TRBD1 was called by the table and not checked on the DNA. TRBV21-1 is a listed pseudogene. The CDR3 has 16 amino acids. The CDR3 protein is CATGRNRGEETDTQYF. In nucleotides, the CDR3 is TGTGCCACCGGGCGGAACAGGGGAGAAGAAACAGATACGCAGTATTTT.

This clone was picked up one time. V and J are TRBV11-2 and TRBJ1-2; D gene ambiguous. Trimming shortened V by 5 bases and J by 12 bases, and 19 bases separated the two germline ends. Looked up from germline, CDR1 is SGHAT and CDR2 is FQNNGV. The CDR3 extends over 13 amino acids. CDR3 in amino acids: CASSPTGASGNTF. For the CDR3, the DNA is TGTGCCAGCAGCCCTACGGGCGCATCGGGGAACACCTTC.

The rearrangement joins TRBV19 to TRBJ2-7; D is unclear. The CDR3 has 11 amino acids. Germline values: CDR1 LNHDA, CDR2 SQIVND (reference sequence). Trimming stripped 6 bases from V and 4 bases from J, with 7 bases between. For the CDR3, the DNA is TGTGCCAGTAGCGCGGATTACGAGCAGTACTTC. Its protein product is CASSADYEQYF. The full variable domain, its missing parts supplied by reference TRBV19 and TRBJ2-7, is DGGITQSPKYLFRKEGQNVTLSCEQNLNHDAMYWYRQDPGQGLRLIYYSQIVNDFQKGDIAEGYSVSREKKESFPLTVTSAQKNPTAFYLCASSADYEQYFGPGTRLTVT.

The chain joins TRBV19 to TRBJ1-4; the match to TRBD1 covers 7 bases. Germline CDR1 LNHDA, CDR2 SQIVND (reference sequence). The CDR3 is 17 amino acids. V shed 6 bases and J 0 bases; nucleotides not matched to a gene: 10. CDR3 loop: CASSHDRAAATNEKLFF. CDR3 bases: TGTGCCAGTAGCCATGACAGGGCCGCTGCAACTAATGAAAAACTGTTTTTT.

This chain uses TRBV19 with TRBJ2-2; weak D call: TRBD2 (5 bases). Germline CDR1 and CDR2: LNHDA and SQIVND (reference sequence). The CDR3 loop spans 13 amino acids. V was trimmed by 9 bases and J by 4 bases, leaving 12 bases between them. Here the CDR3 reads CASRRTSTGELFF. CDR3 bases: TGTGCCAGCCGGAGGACCAGCACCGGGGAGCTGTTTTTT.

The chain combines TRBV10-3 with TRBJ2-1, with TRBD1 identical over 11 bases. Losses at the gene ends were 3 bases for V and 6 bases for J; bases not matched to a gene: 7. The CDR3 covers 16 residues. Germline values: CDR1 ENHRY, CDR2 SYGVKD. CDR3 nucleotide sequence: TGTGCCATCAGTGACGCCGGGACAGGGGGGAGCAATGAGCAGTTCTTC. Translation gives CAISDAGTGGSNEQFF.

The CDR3 loop reads CASSAGLSHGEQFF. The CDR3 nucleotides read TGTGCCAGCAGTGCCGGCCTTTCGCACGGTGAGCAGTTCTTC. This chain joins TRBV6-5 and TRBJ2-1; no clear D. Trimming shortened V by 5 bases and J by 9 bases, and 17 bases separated the two germline ends. The CDR3 runs to 14 residues. Looked up from germline, CDR1 is MNHEY and CDR2 is SVGAGI.

The chain links TRBV7-7 to TRBJ2-1; D is perhaps TRBD1 or TRBD2 (5 bases each). Germline CDR1 reads SSHAT; CDR2 reads FNYEAQ (reference sequence). V lost 6 bases to trimming and J lost 1 base, with 13 bases between them. CDR3 length: 15 residues. CDR3: CASSQRGGSYNEQFF. DNA of the CDR3: TGTGCCAGCAGTCAGAGGGGCGGTTCCTACAATGAGCAGTTCTTC. The full variable domain, in which reference TRBV7-7 and TRBJ2-1 provide the parts outside the CDR3, is GAGVSQSPRYKVTKRGQDVTLRCDPISSHATLYWYQQALGQGPEFLTYFNYEAQPDKSGLPSDRFSAERPEGSISTLTIQRTEQRDSAMYRCASSQRGGSYNEQFFGPGTRLTVL.

As DNA, the CDR3 is TGTGCCAGCAGCTTAGCTTGGGGACAGGGGGCTCCAGATACGCAGTATTTT. This translates into CASSLAWGQGAPDTQYF. The chain combines TRBV7-6 with TRBJ2-3; 12 bases agree with TRBD1. The length of the CDR3 is 17 residues. The germline CDR1 and CDR2 sequences are SGHVS and FNYEAQ. With V trimmed by 0 bases and J by 4 bases, 5 bases remained unmatched.

V and J are TRBV29-1 and TRBJ2-1, with unresolved D. The CDR3 consists of 12 residues. Deletions cut 2 bases from V and 3 bases from J, with 5 bases between. The germline gives CDR1 SQVTM, CDR2 ANQGSEA. The chain's CDR3 is CSVESDYNEQFF. The CDR3 coding sequence is TGCAGCGTTGAATCCGACTACAATGAGCAGTTCTTC.

The genes are TRBV5-4 and TRBJ2-1; 11 bases map to TRBD1. The junction had 6 bases not matched to a gene; V was cut back by 2 bases and J by 8 bases. This CDR3 comprises 15 residues. Germline V gene data show CDR1 as SGHNT and CDR2 as YYREEE (reference sequence). The CDR3 DNA follows: TGTGCCAGCAGCTTTGCAGGGACAGGGGGTGATGAGCAGTTCTTC. The encoded protein is CASSFAGTGGDEQFF.

The chain couples TRBV7-9 to TRBJ2-3; 11 bases align to TRBD2. V lost 1 base and J lost 5; bases outside the gene matches: 5. This CDR3 is built from 16 residues. Germline V gene lookup returns CDR1 SEHNR and CDR2 FQNEAQ (reference sequence). The CDR3 coding sequence is TGTGCCAGCAGCTTAGTACAGACTAGCGGGGTAGATACGCAGTATTTT. Amino acids: CASSLVQTSGVDTQYF.

The chain recombines TRBV7-6 with TRBJ2-2, with TRBD1 matching over 7 bases. Germline lookup yields CDR1 SGHVS and CDR2 FNYEAQ. Trimming took 5 bases from V and 5 from J; bases not matched to a gene: 14. The CDR3 contains 17 residues. CDR3 sequence reads: CASSIPRQGIRTGELFF. For the CDR3, the DNA is TGTGCCAGCAGCATCCCTCGACAGGGCATTAGGACCGGGGAGCTGTTTTTT.

This chain connects TRBV10-2 to TRBJ2-3; 10 bases map to TRBD2. The germline V gene has CDR1 WSHSY and CDR2 SAAADI. This CDR3 region has 15 residues. The V and J ends lost 2 bases and 6 bases, in that order; junction bases with no gene match: 5. CDR3 nucleotides: TGCGCCAGCAGTGAGGTAGCGGGAGGTTCGGATACGCAGTATTTT. Its protein product is CASSEVAGGSDTQYF.

This sequence joins TRBV27 and TRBJ2-1; no definite D call. V was clipped by 5 bases and J by 0 bases, with 8 bases between them. This CDR3 spans 14 amino acids. CDR1 is MNHEY, CDR2 SMNVEV, per germline (reference sequence). The CDR3 loop reads CASSPTGSYNEQFF. In DNA, the CDR3 is TGTGCCAGCAGTCCCACGGGCTCCTACAATGAGCAGTTCTTC.

This clone appeared once. DNA of the CDR3: TGTGCCAGCAGCGGGGACCCGAGGGATGAGCAGTTCTTC. It is translated as CASSGDPRDEQFF. This sequence joins TRBV9 and TRBJ2-1; either TRBD1 or TRBD2 may supply D (5 bases each). CDR1 is SGDLS, CDR2 YYNGEE, per germline. The CDR3 length is 13 residues. V was trimmed by 3 bases and J by 8 bases, leaving 12 bases between them.

CDR3 in amino acids: CASSGWDTADPDTQYF. The CDR3 region has the DNA TGTGCCAGCAGTGGATGGGACACGGCAGATCCAGATACGCAGTATTTT. The genes are TRBV25-1 and TRBJ2-3; a weak D match, TRBD1 (6 bases). Deletions cut 4 bases from V and 4 bases from J, with 18 bases between. The CDR3 covers 16 residues. From germline, CDR1 is MGHDK and CDR2 SYGVNS.

The chain links TRBV2 to TRBJ2-7; perhaps TRBD1 as D (6 bases). Germline values: CDR1 SNHLY, CDR2 FYNNEI. The V and J ends lost 9 bases and 7 bases respectively, with 10 bases between them. The CDR3 is 10 amino acids. The CDR3 sequence: CASTGKEQYF. The CDR3 region has the DNA TGTGCCAGTACAGGGAAAGAGCAGTACTTC. The variable domain in full, completed from reference TRBV2 and TRBJ2-7, reads EPEVTQTPSHQVTQMGQEVILRCVPISNHLYFYWYRQILGQKVEFLVSFYNNEISEKSEIFDDQFSVERPDGSNFTLKIRSTKLEDSAMYFCASTGKEQYFGPGTRLTVT.

This chain links TRBV4-1 with TRBJ2-1; TRBD2 agrees at 9 bases. CDR1 and CDR2 (germline): MGHRA, YSYEKL. The CDR3 spans 15 residues. V was pared by 6 bases and J by 4 bases, with 7 bases of the junction left unmatched. CDR3 residues: CASRPGLAGYNEQFF. In nucleotides, the CDR3 is TGCGCCAGCAGACCTGGGCTAGCGGGATACAATGAGCAGTTCTTC.

The chain uses TRBV18 and TRBJ1-5, with 10 nucleotides matching TRBD1. V shed 5 bases, J shed 1 base, and the junction held 5 bases outside the gene matches. CDR1 and CDR2 (germline): KGHSH, LQKENI. This CDR3 has 16 residues. DNA for the CDR3: TGTGCCAGCTCAATGACAGGGGGCGGAAGCAATCAGCCCCAGCATTTT. It yields the protein CASSMTGGGSNQPQHF.

The chain combines TRBV11-2 with TRBJ2-7, with D maybe TRBD1 (6 bases). In germline, CDR1 is SGHAT, CDR2 FQNNGV. This CDR3 is 15 amino acids long. Trimming removed 0 bases at V and 2 bases at J, with 11 bases between. For the CDR3, the DNA is TGTGCCAGCAGCTTAGATCTGGACAGCGCCTACGAGCAGTACTTC. This sequence encodes CASSLDLDSAYEQYF.

The chain recombines TRBV28 with TRBJ2-1, with a possible D match to TRBD2 (5 bases). With 4 bases removed from V and 0 bases from J, the gap between germline ends came to 13 bases. This CDR3 has 16 amino acids. The germline V gene encodes CDR1 MDHEN and CDR2 SYDVKM. This chain's CDR3 is CASSWASRSSYNEQFF. CDR3 nucleotides: TGTGCCAGCAGTTGGGCTAGCAGGAGCTCCTACAATGAGCAGTTCTTC.